This T cell receptor beta chain appears in the sequencing data of a study of blood T cell repertoires in COVID-19. Germline-derived CDR1 and CDR2 are MNHNY and SVGAGI (reference sequence). The CDR3 is made up of 17 amino acids. The ends were cut back, 5 bases at V and 0 bases at J, with 17 bases in the middle. Libraries were prepared by immunoSEQ multiplex PCR; TCRdb keeps only in-frame clonotypes and omits some of them. The sample has almost 200,000 clones, around four fifths seen once. The specimen sequenced was peripheral blood. This TCR was recovered from a man between 60 and 70 years old with COVID-19, enrolled during active disease. The chain employs TRBV6-6 and TRBJ1-3; unclear D gene. CDR3 bases: TGTGCCAGCAGTCTCCGGAGGGTCGCGATCTCTGGAAACACCATATATTTT. This gives the protein CASSLRRVAISGNTIYF.